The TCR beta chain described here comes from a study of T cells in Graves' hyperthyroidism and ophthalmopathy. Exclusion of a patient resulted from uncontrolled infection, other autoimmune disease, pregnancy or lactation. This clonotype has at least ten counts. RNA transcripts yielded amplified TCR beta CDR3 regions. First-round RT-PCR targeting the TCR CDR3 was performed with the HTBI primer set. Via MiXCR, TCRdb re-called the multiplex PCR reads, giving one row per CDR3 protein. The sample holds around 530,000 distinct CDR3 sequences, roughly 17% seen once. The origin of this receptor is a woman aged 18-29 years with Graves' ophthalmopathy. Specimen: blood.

CDR3 nucleotides: TGTGCCAGCAGTCCCCAGGCCAGGGGGGGCTATGGCTACACCTTC. This translates into CASSPQARGGYGYTF. This chain joins TRBV28 and TRBJ1-2, with 7 bases identical to TRBD1. The CDR3 loop spans 15 amino acids. Unmatched junction bases numbered 10, after V lost 5 bases and J lost 4 bases. The germline gives CDR1 MDHEN, CDR2 SYDVKM.